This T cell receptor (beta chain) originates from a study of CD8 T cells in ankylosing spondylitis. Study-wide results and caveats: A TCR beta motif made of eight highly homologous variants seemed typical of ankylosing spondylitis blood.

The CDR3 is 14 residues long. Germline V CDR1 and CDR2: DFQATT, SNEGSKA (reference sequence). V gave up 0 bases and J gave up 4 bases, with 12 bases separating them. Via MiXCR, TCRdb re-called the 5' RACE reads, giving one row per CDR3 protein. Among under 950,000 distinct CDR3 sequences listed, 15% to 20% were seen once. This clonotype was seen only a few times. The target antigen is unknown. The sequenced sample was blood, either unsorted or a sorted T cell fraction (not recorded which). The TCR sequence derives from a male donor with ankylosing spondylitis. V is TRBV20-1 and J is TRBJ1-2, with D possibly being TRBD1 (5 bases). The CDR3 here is CSARDRTTSYGYTF. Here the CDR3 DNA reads TGCAGTGCTAGAGATCGGACAACTAGCTATGGCTACACCTTC.